This T cell receptor (beta chain) was identified during a study of identifying expanded T cells in peripheral blood. Study-level findings and limits: About 1.2 clones differed between technical replicates, versus approximately 16 and 20 over time. Two-week clone count variance significantly increased as total template count grew.

Data came from immunoSEQ multiplex PCR; TCRdb stores just in-frame clones and leaves some out. The repertoire holds about 58,000 clones, roughly four fifths seen once, with over 15% in the top ten. The trim removed 3 bases at V and 5 bases at J, leaving 4 bases unmatched. This CDR3 has 15 amino acids. Germline CDR1 is LNHDA and CDR2 is SQIVND (reference sequence). Regarding this clone: Its specificity is unknown.

This TCR was recovered from a person aged 18 to 75 in good health. This chain connects TRBV19 to TRBJ2-3, with 11 nucleotides matching TRBD2. The sequenced sample consisted of blood. DNA of the CDR3: TGTGCCAGTAGTATCGGACTAGCGGGTAGAGATACGCAGTATTTT. Its protein is CASSIGLAGRDTQYF.